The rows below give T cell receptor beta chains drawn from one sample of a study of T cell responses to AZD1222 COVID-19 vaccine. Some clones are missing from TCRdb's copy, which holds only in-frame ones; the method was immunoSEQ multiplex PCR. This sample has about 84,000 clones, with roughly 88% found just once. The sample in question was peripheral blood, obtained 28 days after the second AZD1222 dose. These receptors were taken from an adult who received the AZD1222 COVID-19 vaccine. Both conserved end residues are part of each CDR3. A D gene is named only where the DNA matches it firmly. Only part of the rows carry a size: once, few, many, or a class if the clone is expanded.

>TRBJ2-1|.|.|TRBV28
TGTGCCAGCAGCCAACCGAGGGGAAATGTAGGGAATGAGCAGTTCTTC
CASSQPRGNVGNEQFF
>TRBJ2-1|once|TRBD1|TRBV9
TGTGCCAGCAGCCAACAGGGGGCCTACAATGAGCAGTTCTTC
CASSQQGAYNEQFF
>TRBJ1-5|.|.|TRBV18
TGTGCCAGCTCACCTGGACAGCTTCCAAATCAGCCCCAGCATTTT
CASSPGQLPNQPQHF
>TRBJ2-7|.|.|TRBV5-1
TGCGCCAGCAGGGAAACACAGGTTTCCTACGAGCAGTACTTC
CASRETQVSYEQYF
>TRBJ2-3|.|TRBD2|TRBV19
TGTGCCAGTAGTCACACGGCGGGTGGGAGGGCAGATACGCAGTATTTT
CASSHTAGGRADTQYF
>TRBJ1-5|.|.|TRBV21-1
TGTGCCAGCAGCAAAGGGGGGCCCAGGGAGGGCAGTCAGCCCCAGCATTTT
CASSKGGPREGSQPQHF
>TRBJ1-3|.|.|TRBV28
TGTGCCAGCGGGCTCTCTGGAAACACCATATATTTT
CASGLSGNTIYF
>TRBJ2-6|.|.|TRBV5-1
TGCGCCAGCAGCCCGGTCCAGGGTGGGGCCAACGTCCTGACTTTC
CASSPVQGGANVLTF
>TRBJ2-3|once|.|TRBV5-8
TGTGCCAGCAGACTGGGCTGGGGCCGGATCATGACAGATACGCAGTATTTT
CASRLGWGRIMTDTQYF
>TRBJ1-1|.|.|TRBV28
TGTGCCAGCAGCGTCGCGGCTGAAGCTTTCTTT
CASSVAAEAFF